In its sample, the clone carrying this TCR beta chain was seen many times. Its specificity is unknown. This sample was included in a study of neurological immune-mediated disorders. Points from the study as a whole: TCR clonal expansion peaked in HTLV-1-associated myelopathy patients and was lowest in multiple sclerosis patients.

TCRdb reprocessed the 5' RACE reads with MiXCR, giving one entry per CDR3 protein. The sample holds more than 40,000 distinct CDR3 sequences, roughly 14% seen once. The length of the CDR3 is 14 residues. CDR1 LGHDT and CDR2 YNNKEL come from the germline V gene (reference sequence). The V and J ends lost 5 bases and 6 bases respectively, with 16 bases between them. The chain joins TRBV3-1 to TRBJ1-2, with D maybe TRBD1 (6 bases). The sample comprised CD4+ T cells from blood. The clonotype comes from a woman aged 55 to 70 with HTLV-1-associated myelopathy (HAM/TSP). The CDR3 DNA reads TGTGCCAGCAGCAACGGGGGGCGGAAGGATGGCTACACCTTC. Its translation is CASSNGGRKDGYTF. Filled out from reference TRBV3-1 and TRBJ1-2, the complete variable domain reads DTAVSQTPKYLVTQMGNDKSIKCEQNLGHDTMYWYKQDSKKFLKIMFSYNNKELIINETVPNRFSPKSPDKAHLNLHINSLELGDSAVYFCASSNGGRKDGYTFGSGTRLTVV.